Following are 4 T cell receptor beta chains from one sample sequenced in a study of CXCR3-negative and CXCR3-positive naive CD8 T cells. Study results and caveats: TRB CDR3 hydrophobicity was greater in CXCR3-positive naive cells than in CXCR3-negative naive cells.

UMI-labeled 5' RACE yielded the TRB cDNA libraries. TCRdb reprocessed the 5' RACE reads and stores each CDR3 protein as one record, lacking DNA. Recorded for this sample: over 70,000 distinct CDR3 sequences. The antigens for these receptors are not known. The sample was naive CXCR3+ CD8+ T cells from blood. Subset meaning: CD45RO-CCR7+CD27+CD95- naive CD8+ T cells expressing CXCR3 (TNR3+). These receptors all come from a human donor in good health. Some clones in this sample may be carry-over from other donors' samples.

This chain joins TRBV7-6 and TRBJ2-7. The CDR3 runs 15 residues. Germline loops: CDR1 SGHVS, CDR2 FNYEAQ. Here the CDR3 reads CASSLEVGQPYEQYF.

The chain is built from TRBV27 and TRBJ2-7. Germline CDR1 MNHEY, CDR2 SMNVEV (reference sequence). The CDR3 extends over 13 amino acids. The CDR3 sequence: CASSLRLGYEQYF.

The rearrangement joins TRBV28 to TRBJ2-7. Germline V lookup: CDR1 MDHEN, CDR2 SYDVKM. The length of the CDR3 is 14 residues. CDR3 sequence reads: CASSLVGDAYEQYF.

The chain joins TRBV20-1 to TRBJ2-2; TCRdb's D gene call, TRBD1, goes unchecked for lack of DNA. The V gene's germline CDR1 is DFQATT and CDR2 SNEGSKA (reference sequence). The CDR3 is 16 residues long. The CDR3 spells CSARATTGPNTGELFF.